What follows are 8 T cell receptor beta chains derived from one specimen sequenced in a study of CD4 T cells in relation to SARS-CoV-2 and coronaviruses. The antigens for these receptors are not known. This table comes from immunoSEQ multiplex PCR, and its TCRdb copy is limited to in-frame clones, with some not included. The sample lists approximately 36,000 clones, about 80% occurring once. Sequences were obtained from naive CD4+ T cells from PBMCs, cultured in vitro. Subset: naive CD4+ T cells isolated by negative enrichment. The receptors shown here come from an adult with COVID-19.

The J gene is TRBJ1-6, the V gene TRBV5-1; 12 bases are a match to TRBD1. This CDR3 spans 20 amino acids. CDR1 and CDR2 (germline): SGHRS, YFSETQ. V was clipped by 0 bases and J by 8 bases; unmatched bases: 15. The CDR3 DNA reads TGCGCCAGCAGCTTGGATGGGACAGGGGGCTTTGTTGGATGGTATTCACCCCTCCACTTT. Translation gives CASSLDGTGGFVGWYSPLHF.

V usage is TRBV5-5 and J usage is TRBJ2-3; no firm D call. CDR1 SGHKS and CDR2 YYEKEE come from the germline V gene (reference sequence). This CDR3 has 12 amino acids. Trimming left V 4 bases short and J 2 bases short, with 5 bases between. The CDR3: CASSHNTDTQYF. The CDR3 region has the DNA TGTGCCAGCAGCCATAACACAGATACGCAGTATTTT.

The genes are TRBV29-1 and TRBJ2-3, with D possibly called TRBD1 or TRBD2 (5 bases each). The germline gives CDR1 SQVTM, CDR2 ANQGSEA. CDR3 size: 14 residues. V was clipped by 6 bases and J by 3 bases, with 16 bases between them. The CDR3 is CSVLDGGRTDTQYF. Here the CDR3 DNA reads TGCAGCGTCCTCGATGGGGGTCGAACAGATACGCAGTATTTT.

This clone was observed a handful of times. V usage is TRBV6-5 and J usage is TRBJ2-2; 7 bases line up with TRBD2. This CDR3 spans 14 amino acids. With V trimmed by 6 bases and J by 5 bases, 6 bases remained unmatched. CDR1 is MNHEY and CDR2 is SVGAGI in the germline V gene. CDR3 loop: CASRGDYLTGELFF. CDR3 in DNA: TGTGCCAGCAGAGGGGACTACCTTACCGGGGAGCTGTTTTTT.

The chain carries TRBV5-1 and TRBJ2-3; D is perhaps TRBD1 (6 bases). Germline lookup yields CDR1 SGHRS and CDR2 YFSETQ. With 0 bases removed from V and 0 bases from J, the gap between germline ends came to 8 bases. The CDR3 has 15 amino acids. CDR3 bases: TGCGCCAGCAGCTTGGCCGGGACAAGCACAGATACGCAGTATTTT. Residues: CASSLAGTSTDTQYF.

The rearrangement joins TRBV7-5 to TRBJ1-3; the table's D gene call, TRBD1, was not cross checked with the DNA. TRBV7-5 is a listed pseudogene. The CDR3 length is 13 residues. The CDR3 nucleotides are TGTGTCAGAAGGGACAGGGGACGAAACACCATATATTTT. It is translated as CVRRDRGRNTIYF.

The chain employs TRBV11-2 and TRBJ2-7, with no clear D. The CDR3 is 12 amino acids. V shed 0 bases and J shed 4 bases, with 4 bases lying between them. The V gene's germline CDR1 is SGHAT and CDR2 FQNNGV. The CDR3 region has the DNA TGTGCCAGCAGCTTAGATGCGTACGAGCAGTACTTC. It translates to CASSLDAYEQYF. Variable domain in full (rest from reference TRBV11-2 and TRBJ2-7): EAGVAQSPRYKIIEKRQSVAFWCNPISGHATLYWYQQILGQGPKLLIQFQNNGVVDDSQLPKDRFSAERLKGVDSTLKIQPAKLEDSAVYLCASSLDAYEQYFGPGTRLTVT.

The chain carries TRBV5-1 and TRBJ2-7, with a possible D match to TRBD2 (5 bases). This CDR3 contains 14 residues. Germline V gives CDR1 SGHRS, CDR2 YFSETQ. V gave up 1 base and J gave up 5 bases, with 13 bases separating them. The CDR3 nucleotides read TGCGCCAGCAGCTTGATGGGGTTCGGGGACGAGCAGTACTTC. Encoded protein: CASSLMGFGDEQYF.